These T cell receptor beta chains were read from a single sample in a study of human T cells and chemical hapten exposure. MiXCR was run by TCRdb on the RACE reads, yielding one entry per CDR3 protein. This sample carries around 260,000 distinct CDR3 sequences, about 8.1% of them seen once, and the ten largest clones take 2% to 2.5%. The starting material was whole blood, obtained in connection with sensitization to the hapten diphenylcyclopropenone (DPC). These receptors all stem from a woman aged 35 to 49 with alopecia areata. Some clones in this sample may be carry-over from other donors' samples. The CDR3 runs from the conserved cysteine through the conserved F or W. D genes are given only for firm matches. Size is omitted from some rows. Given values are once, few, many or a class for expanded clones.

d_call j_call clone_size v_call cdr3_aa cdr3_nt
NA TRBJ1-2 few TRBV28 CASRPPAGYGYTF TGTGCCAGCAGACCCCCGGCCGGCTATGGCTACACCTTC
TRBD1 TRBJ1-1 few TRBV20-1 CSASGGNTEAFF TGCAGTGCTTCAGGGGGAAACACTGAAGCTTTCTTT
NA TRBJ2-1 few TRBV7-2 CASSLFLGNVFGQFF TGTGCCAGCAGCTTATTTTTAGGAAACGTCTTTGGGCAGTTCTTC
NA TRBJ2-6 NA TRBV4-3 CASSRMSGANVLTF TGCGCCAGCAGTCGTATGTCTGGGGCCAACGTCCTGACTTTC
NA TRBJ1-1 NA TRBV4-1 CASSLTRMALNTEAFF TGCGCCAGCAGCCTGACTAGGATGGCCTTGAACACTGAAGCTTTCTTT
NA TRBJ2-5 few TRBV9 CASSAGSETQYF TGTGCCAGCAGCGCCGGATCGGAGACCCAGTACTTC
NA TRBJ2-2 few TRBV7-9 CASSLEGFGTGELFF TGTGCCAGCAGCTTAGAAGGGTTTGGCACCGGGGAGCTGTTTTTT
TRBD1 TRBJ2-1 many TRBV4-3 CASSQVGTGVDEQFF TGCGCCAGCAGCCAAGTGGGGACAGGGGTCGATGAGCAGTTCTTC
NA TRBJ1-3 many TRBV4-3 CASSQDPTGTIYF TGCGCCAGCAGCCAAGATCCCACGGGGACCATATATTTT
NA TRBJ1-1 few TRBV29-1 CSGFQGKAFF TGCAGCGGTTTCCAGGGGAAAGCTTTCTTT
NA TRBJ1-2 many TRBV5-6 CASSLDVDSRYGYTF TGTGCCAGCAGCTTGGACGTCGACAGCCGCTATGGCTACACCTTC
TRBD2 TRBJ2-2 many TRBV18 CASSPTSGRTGELFF TGTGCCAGCTCACCAACTAGCGGGAGGACCGGGGAGCTGTTTTTT
TRBD2 TRBJ2-7 NA TRBV5-1 CASSLIASGTQPYEQYF TGCGCCAGCAGCTTGATTGCTAGCGGGACCCAACCCTACGAGCAGTACTTC
TRBD2 TRBJ2-3 NA TRBV7-2 CASSLALAGPTDTQYF TGTGCCAGCAGCTTAGCTTTAGCGGGACCCACAGATACGCAGTATTTT
NA TRBJ1-1 NA TRBV25-1 CASNTGMNTEAFF TGTGCCAGCAACACGGGTATGAACACTGAAGCTTTCTTT
TRBD1 TRBJ2-3 NA TRBV12-3/TRBV12-4 CASKLQGKDTQYF TGTGCCAGCAAATTACAGGGGAAAGATACGCAGTATTTT
NA TRBJ1-4 many TRBV11-1 CASSLGAGLDEKLFF TGTGCCAGCAGCTTGGGCGCAGGGTTGGATGAAAAACTGTTTTTT
NA TRBJ2-7 few TRBV10-3 CAISESGGGYEQYF TGTGCCATCAGTGAGTCTGGAGGGGGCTACGAGCAGTACTTC
NA TRBJ2-7 few TRBV3-1 CASSFSVSEQYF TGTGCCAGCAGCTTTAGTGTGAGCGAGCAGTACTTC
TRBD2 TRBJ2-5 few TRBV5-1 CASSFSGRNQETQYF TGCGCCAGCAGCTTTAGCGGGAGAAACCAAGAGACCCAGTACTTC